Shown below are 13 T cell receptor beta chains from a single sample sequenced in a study of blood T cells in healthy people across ages. A second roughly 6 to 12 cycle PCR used barcoded and J-beta primers. Using its own MiXCR run on the 5' RACE reads, TCRdb lists one record per CDR3 protein. The sample includes 1,500,000 or so distinct CDR3 sequences, roughly two fifths of them seen just once. The source material was blood. These receptors were collected from a young woman in good health.

This chain uses TRBV7-8 with TRBJ1-1, with D possibly matching TRBD1 (6 bases). The CDR3 is made up of 15 amino acids. V was shortened by 5 bases and J by 4 bases, with 17 bases between the two germline ends. Germline CDR1 reads SGHVS; CDR2 reads FQNEAQ. The CDR3 region is CASSPRGHPFTEAFF. The CDR3 region has the DNA TGTGCCAGCAGCCCGAGGGGACACCCATTCACTGAAGCTTTCTTT. Variable domain in full (rest from reference TRBV7-8 and TRBJ1-1): GAGVSQSPRYKVAKRGQDVALRCDPISGHVSLFWYQQALGQGPEFLTYFQNEAQLDKSGLPSDRFFAERPEGSVSTLKIQRTQQEDSAVYLCASSPRGHPFTEAFFGQGTRLTVV.

This clonotype was seen more than once but under ten times. This chain uses TRBV6-1 with TRBJ1-1; TRBD1 matches at 9 bases. Germline V gene data show CDR1 as MNHNS and CDR2 as SASEGT. The CDR3 runs 15 residues. Trimming removed 7 bases from V and 3 bases from J; junction bases left unmatched: 9. Here the CDR3 DNA reads TGTGCCAGCATAAGGGGGGGGACAGGGTACACTGAAGCTTTCTTT. This sequence encodes CASIRGGTGYTEAFF.

The chain links TRBV7-8 to TRBJ2-1; the D gene is possibly TRBD2 (6 bases). Germline loops: CDR1 SGHVS, CDR2 FQNEAQ. Trimming stripped 5 bases from V and 0 bases from J, with 20 bases between. The CDR3 length is 18 residues. DNA for the CDR3: TGTGCCAGCAGCCCGTGGGGACTCACTCTGAGCTCCTACAATGAGCAGTTCTTC. Translating gives CASSPWGLTLSSYNEQFF. Combining the CDR3 with reference TRBV7-8 and TRBJ2-1 gives the whole variable domain GAGVSQSPRYKVAKRGQDVALRCDPISGHVSLFWYQQALGQGPEFLTYFQNEAQLDKSGLPSDRFFAERPEGSVSTLKIQRTQQEDSAVYLCASSPWGLTLSSYNEQFFGPGTRLTVL.

The chain couples TRBV20-1 to TRBJ2-4; 8 nucleotides agree with TRBD2. The J call may be mistaken, given a closer DNA end match to TRBJ2-7. Germline V gives CDR1 DFQATT, CDR2 SNEGSKA (reference sequence). The CDR3 contains 17 residues. The CDR3 DNA is TGCAGTGCTAGATGGGGTTCTCTGACTAGCGTCTGGAACGAGCAGTACTTC. Translating it yields CSARWGSLTSVWNEQYF.

The chain recombines TRBV9 with TRBJ2-7; maybe TRBD2 (6 bases). Trimming removed 7 bases at V and 12 bases at J, with 29 bases between. The CDR3 contains 15 residues. The germline V gene encodes CDR1 SGDLS and CDR2 YYNGEE. The DNA of the CDR3 is TGTGCCAGCTGCCCTTCGGGACTCGTGGGAGAGACCCGGTACTTC. Protein sequence: CASCPSGLVGETRYF. The entire variable domain, with the rest obtained from reference TRBV9 and TRBJ2-7, is as follows: DSGVTQTPKHLITATGQRVTLRCSPRSGDLSVYWYQQSLDQGLQFLIQYYNGEERAKGNILERFSAQQFPDLHSELNLSSLELGDSALYFCASCPSGLVGETRYFGPGTRLTVT.

The genes are TRBV20-1 and TRBJ2-3; D assignment may be TRBD1 or TRBD2 (6 bases each). Germline values: CDR1 DFQATT, CDR2 SNEGSKA (reference sequence). The CDR3 has 15 amino acids. V was pared by 2 bases and J by 2 bases, with 14 bases between. The CDR3 region is CSARHLGGPTDTQYF. The CDR3 DNA reads as TGCAGTGCTAGACATCTGGGGGGCCCCACAGATACGCAGTATTTT.

This chain uses TRBV3-1 with TRBJ2-7; 8 positions match TRBD2. V dropped 1 base and J dropped 0; count of bases not matched to a gene: 8. The V gene's germline CDR1 is LGHDT and CDR2 YNNKEL (reference sequence). The CDR3 is 17 amino acids. CDR3 region: CASSQGKRAGGSYEQYF. Here the CDR3 DNA reads TGTGCCAGCAGCCAAGGTAAGAGGGCGGGAGGCTCCTACGAGCAGTACTTC.

The chain carries TRBV7-6 and TRBJ2-1; TRBD2 matches at 12 bases. Germline CDR1 and CDR2: SGHVS and FNYEAQ. The CDR3 spans 16 residues. V was clipped by 2 bases and J by 9 bases; unmatched bases: 8. CDR3 sequence (DNA): TGTGCCAGCAGCTTAATTCTAGCGGGAGGGGCGGCTGAGCAGTTCTTC. Translating gives CASSLILAGGAAEQFF.

This clonotype has a count of ten or more. The V call is TRBV20-1, the J call TRBJ2-5; 13 bases align to TRBD2. The CDR3 extends over 13 amino acids. Germline CDR1 DFQATT, CDR2 SNEGSKA (reference sequence). The chain's CDR3 is CSARTSGRETQYF. In DNA, the CDR3 is TGCAGCGCTCGGACTAGCGGGAGAGAGACCCAGTACTTC.

The J gene is TRBJ2-7, the V gene TRBV10-3; TRBD2 aligns across 7 bases. The V gene end was trimmed by 4 bases and the J gene end by 5 bases; junction bases not matched to a gene: 5. Germline assignment: CDR1 ENHRY and CDR2 SYGVKD. The CDR3 length is 13 residues. CDR3 DNA sequence: TGTGCCATCAGTGGGGCGGGGGTGGACGAGCAGTACTTC. Protein sequence: CAISGAGVDEQYF.

This clonotype has a handful of counts. The chain couples TRBV4-1 to TRBJ2-3; the D gene is possibly TRBD2 (6 bases). Per germline, CDR1 MGHRA and CDR2 YSYEKL. This CDR3 is 17 amino acids long. The V gene lost 7 bases and the J gene lost 2 bases, with 22 bases spanning the gap. The DNA of the CDR3 is TGCGCCAGCACCGATCAAGAAGGCGGGGCATTCACAGATACGCAGTATTTT. The encoded protein is CASTDQEGGAFTDTQYF.

The J gene is TRBJ2-1, the V gene TRBV15, with D uncertain. The CDR3 extends over 14 amino acids. Deletions cut 0 bases from V and 10 bases from J, with 13 bases between. CDR1 is LNHNV, CDR2 YYDKDF, per germline (reference sequence). The CDR3 region is CATSREVLIREQFF. The CDR3 DNA sequence: TGTGCCACCAGCAGAGAAGTCCTCATACGAGAGCAGTTCTTC.

The chain couples TRBV20-1 to TRBJ2-5; no definite D call. The DNA end is more similar to TRBJ2-7, so the J call may be wrong. This CDR3 has 14 residues. Germline CDR1 reads DFQATT; CDR2 reads SNEGSKA (reference sequence). CDR3 residues: CSASTTSISDEQYF. The DNA of the CDR3 is TGCAGTGCTAGTACGACGAGTATTTCGGACGAGCAGTACTTC.